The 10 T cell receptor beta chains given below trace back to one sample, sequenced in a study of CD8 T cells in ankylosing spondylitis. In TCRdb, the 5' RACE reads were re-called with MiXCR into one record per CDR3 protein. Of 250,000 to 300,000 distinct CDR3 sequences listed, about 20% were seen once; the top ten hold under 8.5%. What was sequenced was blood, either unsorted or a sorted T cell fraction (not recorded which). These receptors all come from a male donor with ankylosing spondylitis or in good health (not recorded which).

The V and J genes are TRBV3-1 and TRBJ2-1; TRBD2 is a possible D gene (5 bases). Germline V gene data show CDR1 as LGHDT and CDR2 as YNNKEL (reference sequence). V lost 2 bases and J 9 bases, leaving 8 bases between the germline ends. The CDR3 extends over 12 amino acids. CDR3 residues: CASSQPGSEQFF. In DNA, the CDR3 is TGTGCCAGCAGCCAACCGGGGAGTGAGCAGTTCTTC.

CDR3 residues: CASSVVTEKLFF. CDR3 DNA: TGTGCCAGCAGTGTCGTGACGGAAAAACTGTTTTTT. This chain uses TRBV12-3 or TRBV12-4 with TRBJ1-4; D ambiguous. The CDR3 has 12 residues. Between the trimmed V and J ends, which lost 5 bases and 8 bases, there was a span of 9 bases.

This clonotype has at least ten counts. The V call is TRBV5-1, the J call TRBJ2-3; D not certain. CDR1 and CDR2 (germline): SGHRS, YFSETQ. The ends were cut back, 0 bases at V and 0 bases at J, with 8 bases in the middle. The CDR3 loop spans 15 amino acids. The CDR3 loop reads CASSLDGVSTDTQYF. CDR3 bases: TGCGCCAGCAGCTTGGATGGGGTCAGCACAGATACGCAGTATTTT. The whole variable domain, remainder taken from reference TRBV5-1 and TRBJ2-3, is KAGVTQTPRYLIKTRGQQVTLSCSPISGHRSVSWYQQTPGQGLQFLFEYFSETQRNKGNFPGRFSGRQFSNSRSEMNVSTLELGDSALYLCASSLDGVSTDTQYFGPGTRLTVL.

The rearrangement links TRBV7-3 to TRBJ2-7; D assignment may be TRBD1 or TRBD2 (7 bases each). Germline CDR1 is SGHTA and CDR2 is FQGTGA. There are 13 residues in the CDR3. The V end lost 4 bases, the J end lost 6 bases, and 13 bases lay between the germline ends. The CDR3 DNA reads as TGTGCCAGCAGCTCCCAGGGGGGGCTCGAGCAGTACGTC. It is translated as CASSSQGGLEQYV.

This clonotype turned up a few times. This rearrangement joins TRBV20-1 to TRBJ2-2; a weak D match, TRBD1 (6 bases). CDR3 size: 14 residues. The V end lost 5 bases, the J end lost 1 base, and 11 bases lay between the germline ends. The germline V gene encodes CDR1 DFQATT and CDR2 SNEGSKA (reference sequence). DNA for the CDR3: TGCAGTGCTCCGGAAGGGGGGAACACCGGGGAGCTGTTTTTT. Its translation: CSAPEGGNTGELFF.

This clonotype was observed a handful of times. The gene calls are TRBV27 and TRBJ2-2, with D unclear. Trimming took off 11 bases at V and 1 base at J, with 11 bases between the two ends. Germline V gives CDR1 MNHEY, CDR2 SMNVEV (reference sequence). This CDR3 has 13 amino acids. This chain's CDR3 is CASEAENTGELFF. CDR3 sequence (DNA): TGTGCCTCAGAGGCGGAGAACACCGGGGAGCTGTTTTTT.

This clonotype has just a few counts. The CDR3, as DNA: TGTGCCAGCAGTATCGGACAGAGCGATAATTCACCCCTCCACTTT. The encoded protein is CASSIGQSDNSPLHF. The J gene is TRBJ1-6, the V gene TRBV27; maybe TRBD1 (6 bases). This CDR3 region has 15 residues. V was pared by 5 bases and J by 5 bases, with 13 bases between. From germline, CDR1 is MNHEY and CDR2 SMNVEV (reference sequence).

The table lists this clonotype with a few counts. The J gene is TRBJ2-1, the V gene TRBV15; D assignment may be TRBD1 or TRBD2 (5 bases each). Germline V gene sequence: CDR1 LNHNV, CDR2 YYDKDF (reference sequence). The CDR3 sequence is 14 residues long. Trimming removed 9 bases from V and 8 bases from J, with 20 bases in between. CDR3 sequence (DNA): TGTGCCACTAAAACCGGGACCCTTTGGGATGAGCAGTTCTTC. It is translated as CATKTGTLWDEQFF.

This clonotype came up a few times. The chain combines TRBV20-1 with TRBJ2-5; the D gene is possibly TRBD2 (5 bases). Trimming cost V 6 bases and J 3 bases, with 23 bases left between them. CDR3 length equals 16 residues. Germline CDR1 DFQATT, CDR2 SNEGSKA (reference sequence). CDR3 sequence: CSAADSSTWTEETQYF. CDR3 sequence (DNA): TGCAGTGCCGCGGACTCTAGCACTTGGACTGAAGAGACCCAGTACTTC.

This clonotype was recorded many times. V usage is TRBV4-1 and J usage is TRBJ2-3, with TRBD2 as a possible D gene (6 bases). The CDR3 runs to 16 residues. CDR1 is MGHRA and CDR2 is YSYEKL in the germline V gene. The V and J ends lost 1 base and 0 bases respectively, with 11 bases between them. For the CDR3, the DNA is TGCGCCAGCAGCCAAGGAAGCGGGCCTAGCACAGATACGCAGTATTTT. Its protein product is CASSQGSGPSTDTQYF.